The source of this TCR beta chain is a study of patients and donors after allogeneic stem cell transplantation. The germline V and J ends were trimmed by 4 bases and 14 bases, with 14 bases remaining between them. This CDR3 is built from 11 residues. TCRdb re-derived calls from the RT-PCR reads in MiXCR, one entry per CDR3 protein. The table shows roughly 960,000 distinct CDR3 sequences, with more than 15% occurring only once. This sequence originates from a human donor who was either an allogeneic HSCT recipient or a stem cell or donor lymphocyte infusion donor (not recorded which). It is not recorded whose cells these are; they may come from a transplant donor. The rearrangement links TRBV12-3 or TRBV12-4 to TRBJ2-5; D is uncertain. Sequenced sample: blood, either unsorted or a sorted T cell fraction (not recorded which). CDR3 DNA sequence: TGTGCCAGCAGTTCACGGGCCTCTCAATACTTC. Protein: CASSSRASQYF.